A single sample gave rise to the 26 T cell receptor beta chains below, sequenced in a study of shared clonotypes between healthy human individuals. The repertoire was sequenced with immunoSEQ multiplex PCR; TCRdb's copy has only in-frame clones and lacks some. The table has roughly 380,000 clones, about 96% seen once; the top ten hold 0.32%. Sample: memory CD8+ T cells sorted from blood. Subset given: CD45RO+ cells pooled with CCR7-negative TemRA cells. These TCRs come from a man aged 25 to 40 in good health.

The chain has TRBV7-2 and TRBJ2-1, with TRBD2 matching over 9 bases. CDR3 length: 17 residues. V lost 5 bases to trimming and J lost 8 bases; unmatched junction nucleotides: 16. Germline-derived CDR1 and CDR2 are SGHTA and FQGNSA. CDR3 sequence (DNA): TGTGCCAGCAGCCCAGGGGGAGGCGGGAGGGCGTGGGATGAGCAGTTCTTC. This gives the protein CASSPGGGGRAWDEQFF.

The genes are TRBV5-1 and TRBJ1-5; TRBD1 agrees at 7 bases. The CDR3 runs to 15 residues. V dropped 0 bases and J dropped 4; count of bases not matched to a gene: 4. CDR1 SGHRS and CDR2 YFSETQ come from the germline V gene. Here the CDR3 reads CASSLAGGQNQPQHF. In DNA, the CDR3 is TGCGCCAGCAGCTTGGCAGGGGGTCAAAATCAGCCCCAGCATTTT.

The V and J genes are TRBV13 and TRBJ2-1, with D unresolved. Germline lookup yields CDR1 PRHDT and CDR2 FYEKMQ (reference sequence). V lost 3 bases to trimming and J lost 1 base, with 10 bases between them. The CDR3 runs to 15 residues. CDR3 sequence: CASSFRLLSYNEQFF. The CDR3 DNA follows: TGTGCCAGCAGCTTTCGATTACTTTCCTACAATGAGCAGTTCTTC. Filled out from reference TRBV13 and TRBJ2-1, the complete variable domain reads AAGVIQSPRHLIKEKRETATLKCYPIPRHDTVYWYQQGPGQDPQFLISFYEKMQSDKGSIPDRFSAQQFSDYHSELNMSSLELGDSALYFCASSFRLLSYNEQFFGPGTRLTVL.

The chain has TRBV2 and TRBJ2-7; TRBD2 is a possible D gene (6 bases). This CDR3 has 16 residues. CDR1 and CDR2 (germline): SNHLY, FYNNEI. Between the trimmed V and J ends, which lost 3 bases and 0 bases, there was a span of 15 bases. The CDR3 sequence is CASSDRPGLLSYEQYF. The CDR3 bases are TGTGCCAGCAGTGATCGACCGGGACTGCTCTCCTACGAGCAGTACTTC.

The CDR3 region has the DNA TGTGCCAGCAGTGAAAGAATGAGAACTTCGGTTGATGAGCAGTTCTTC. Amino acid sequence: CASSERMRTSVDEQFF. This chain connects TRBV6-1 to TRBJ2-1; D not resolved. The CDR3 consists of 16 residues. Germline lookup yields CDR1 MNHNS and CDR2 SASEGT. With 2 bases removed from V and 8 bases from J, the gap between germline ends came to 19 bases.

The chain couples TRBV5-4 to TRBJ2-7; a possible D gene is TRBD1 (6 bases). V lost 0 bases and J 4 bases, leaving 11 bases between the germline ends. This CDR3 spans 14 amino acids. Germline V gene sequence: CDR1 SGHNT, CDR2 YYREEE (reference sequence). The CDR3 coding sequence is TGTGCCAGCAGCTTGGACAGGGCCCTTTACGAGCAGTACTTC. This codes for CASSLDRALYEQYF.

V and J are TRBV9 and TRBJ2-7; TRBD2 is a possible D gene (6 bases). Germline CDR1 is SGDLS and CDR2 is YYNGEE. The CDR3 totals 13 residues. Trimming left V 3 bases short and J 3 bases short, with 10 bases between. CDR3 in DNA: TGTGCCAGCAGCGCCCAGACTAGCTACGAGCAGTACTTC. Amino acids: CASSAQTSYEQYF. Drawing the rest from reference TRBV9 and TRBJ2-7, the complete variable domain is DSGVTQTPKHLITATGQRVTLRCSPRSGDLSVYWYQQSLDQGLQFLIQYYNGEERAKGNILERFSAQQFPDLHSELNLSSLELGDSALYFCASSAQTSYEQYFGPGTRLTVT.

This sequence joins TRBV5-6 and TRBJ2-5, with D perhaps given as TRBD1 or TRBD2 (7 bases each). Germline V lookup: CDR1 SGHDT, CDR2 YYEEEE. The CDR3 contains 17 residues. Trimming stripped 0 bases from V and 5 bases from J, with 20 bases between. CDR3 protein: CASSLVWAGGDLETQYF. The CDR3 DNA is TGTGCCAGCAGCTTGGTGTGGGCAGGGGGGGACTTGGAGACCCAGTACTTC.

The chain joins TRBV19 to TRBJ2-7; a weak D match, TRBD2 (6 bases). Trimming took off 4 bases at V and 4 bases at J, with 11 bases between the two ends. In germline, CDR1 is LNHDA, CDR2 SQIVND (reference sequence). This CDR3 region has 13 residues. The CDR3 sequence: CASSRRLEYEQYF. Written as DNA, the CDR3 is TGTGCCAGTAGTAGACGACTAGAATACGAGCAGTACTTC.

The chain joins TRBV5-1 to TRBJ2-1; TRBD2 is a possible D gene (5 bases). The germline CDR1 and CDR2 sequences are SGHRS and YFSETQ. The CDR3 covers 14 residues. Trimming left V 6 bases short and J 1 base short, with 11 bases between. CDR3 loop: CASTLSGSYNEQFF. The CDR3 DNA is TGCGCCAGCACCCTGTCGGGGTCCTACAATGAGCAGTTCTTC.

The chain recombines TRBV25-1 with TRBJ1-1; possible D gene TRBD1, 5 bases. Germline V gene lookup returns CDR1 MGHDK and CDR2 SYGVNS. Trimming removed 1 base at V and 1 base at J, with 7 bases between. There are 14 residues in the CDR3. The CDR3 reads CASSESGRNTEAFF. The CDR3 DNA sequence: TGTGCCAGCAGTGAATCGGGACGGAACACTGAAGCTTTCTTT.

The chain combines TRBV30 with TRBJ2-6; the D gene is possibly TRBD1 (6 bases). The CDR3 length is 19 residues. The V and J ends lost 2 bases and 0 bases respectively, with 20 bases between them. Germline-derived CDR1 and CDR2 are GTSNPN and SVGIG (reference sequence). The CDR3 bases are TGTGCCTGGAGTACCCTCGCAGGGGCGCTAATCTCTGGGGCCAACGTCCTGACTTTC. It codes for CAWSTLAGALISGANVLTF.

The chain uses TRBV7-3 and TRBJ2-1, with D tentatively TRBD1 (6 bases). CDR1 and CDR2 (germline): SGHTA, FQGTGA. Trimming left V 5 bases short and J 6 bases short, with 14 bases between. CDR3 length: 14 amino acids. In nucleotides, the CDR3 is TGTGCCAGCAGCCTAAACCGGGACACCAATGAGCAGTTCTTC. It specifies CASSLNRDTNEQFF.

This clone was seen only a few times. The gene calls are TRBV30 and TRBJ1-4, with 9 bases matching TRBD1. This CDR3 region has 18 residues. Trimming at V came to 0 bases and at J to 7 bases, leaving 15 bases not matched to a gene. Germline V gene sequence: CDR1 GTSNPN, CDR2 SVGIG (reference sequence). CDR3 DNA: TGTGCCTGGAGTGTGGGACAGGGCAAGCCGAACCGAGGTGAAAAACTGTTTTTT. Translated, it gives CAWSVGQGKPNRGEKLFF.

This rearrangement joins TRBV14 to TRBJ2-3; no clear D. Germline loops: CDR1 SGHDN, CDR2 FVKESK. The CDR3 length is 14 residues. V lost 1 base and J 0 bases, leaving 5 bases between the germline ends. The CDR3, as DNA: TGTGCCAGCAGCCAAGTTACAAGCACAGATACGCAGTATTTT. It yields the protein CASSQVTSTDTQYF.

This clone was counted a few times. The chain couples TRBV6-6 to TRBJ2-3, with D maybe TRBD1 (5 bases). V lost 6 bases to trimming and J lost 5 bases, with 9 bases between them. Germline CDR1 MNHNY, CDR2 SVGAGI (reference sequence). The length of the CDR3 is 12 residues. The CDR3 bases are TGTGCCAGCAGAAAGGGGATAGATACGCAGTATTTT. This translates into CASRKGIDTQYF.

This chain uses TRBV5-4 with TRBJ1-2; D unresolved. Trimming removed 0 bases at V and 4 bases at J, with 10 bases between. Germline loops: CDR1 SGHNT, CDR2 YYREEE (reference sequence). CDR3 length equals 14 residues. The DNA of the CDR3 is TGTGCCAGCAGCTTGGGGCTGGCCCCCTATGGCTACACCTTC. It encodes CASSLGLAPYGYTF.

V and J are TRBV28 and TRBJ2-7; 8 positions match TRBD1. This CDR3 is 11 amino acids long. Germline CDR1 MDHEN, CDR2 SYDVKM. The CDR3 protein is CGTGSMYEQYF. CDR3 bases: TGTGGGACAGGGTCAATGTACGAGCAGTACTTC.

This chain uses TRBV7-3 with TRBJ2-3; D gene unclear. CDR3 length equals 14 residues. The V gene's germline CDR1 is SGHTA and CDR2 FQGTGA. V was shortened by 2 bases and J by 2 bases, with 8 bases between the two germline ends. In DNA, the CDR3 is TGTGCCAGCAGCTTAGCCTACCACACAGATACGCAGTATTTT. This encodes CASSLAYHTDTQYF.

The chain is built from TRBV29-1 and TRBJ2-1; D not resolved. CDR1 and CDR2 from the germline V gene are SQVTM and ANQGSEA. The CDR3 has 13 residues. The V gene lost 4 bases and the J gene lost 5 bases, with 12 bases spanning the gap. In DNA form, the CDR3 reads TGCAGCGTTGTGGCGTACCAACACAATGAGCAGTTCTTC. Translation: CSVVAYQHNEQFF.

This clone was seen a single time. V and J are TRBV10-1 and TRBJ2-3, with D maybe TRBD2 (5 bases). V was shortened by 11 bases and J by 0 bases, with 21 bases between the two germline ends. This CDR3 is 16 amino acids long. Germline V gene lookup returns CDR1 WNHNN and CDR2 SYGVQD (reference sequence). The CDR3: CAQHRTVGASTDTQYF. CDR3 bases: TGCGCCCAACACCGGACGGTGGGAGCCAGCACAGATACGCAGTATTTT.

The chain uses TRBV11-2 and TRBJ2-5; 8 bases fit TRBD2. The CDR3 is made up of 13 amino acids. Germline values: CDR1 SGHAT, CDR2 FQNNGV. The V gene end was trimmed by 5 bases and the J gene end by 4 bases; junction bases not matched to a gene: 3. CDR3 coding DNA: TGTGCCAGCAGCCCGGGACTAGTAGAGACCCAGTACTTC. Translation: CASSPGLVETQYF.

V and J are TRBV6-5 and TRBJ2-6; D might be TRBD2 (6 bases). Per germline, CDR1 MNHEY and CDR2 SVGAGI. The CDR3 length is 15 residues. V gave up 2 bases and J gave up 2 bases, with 7 bases separating them. The CDR3 is CASSYGGTGANVLTF. The CDR3 bases are TGTGCCAGCAGTTACGGAGGGACTGGGGCCAACGTCCTGACTTTC.

The rearrangement joins TRBV13 to TRBJ1-1; maybe TRBD1 (6 bases). Germline V CDR1 and CDR2: PRHDT, FYEKMQ (reference sequence). This CDR3 is built from 13 residues. The V and J ends lost 5 bases and 3 bases respectively, with 10 bases between them. In DNA, the CDR3 is TGTGCCAGCAGCGTACAGGGAGACACTGAAGCTTTCTTT. Encoded protein: CASSVQGDTEAFF.

On this clone: Distinct nucleotide sequences in the sample also encode this CDR3. The genes are TRBV5-1 and TRBJ2-6, with D hard to call. Germline CDR1 reads SGHRS; CDR2 reads YFSETQ. The V end lost 0 bases, the J end lost 0 bases, and 1 base lay between the germline ends. The CDR3 has 14 residues. CDR3 sequence reads: CASSLGSGANVLTF. CDR3 in DNA: TGCGCCAGCAGCTTGGGCTCTGGGGCCAACGTCCTGACTTTC.

The J gene is TRBJ2-3, the V gene TRBV6-1; D perhaps matches TRBD1 (6 bases). CDR3 length: 15 residues. V shed 4 bases and J shed 1 base, with 12 bases lying between them. From germline, CDR1 is MNHNS and CDR2 SASEGT. The CDR3 DNA sequence: TGTGCCAGCAGTGCGGACAGATTCGGCACAGATACGCAGTATTTT. It specifies CASSADRFGTDTQYF.